A selection of T cell receptor beta chains follows, all from one sample in a study of OX40 agonist ivuxolimab in advanced cancers. TCRdb's copy holds only in-frame clones and misses some; the assay was immunoSEQ multiplex PCR. The sample has 60,000 or so clones, about 83% seen once. Sequenced here: CD4+ or CD8+ T cells sorted from blood, sampled in a trial of the OX40 agonist ivuxolimab. The receptors derive from an adult with an advanced solid tumor such as melanoma, head and neck, liver or kidney cancer. Both conserved end residues are part of each CDR3. Each record gives: V gene, D gene, clone size, J gene, CDR3 DNA, CDR3 protein. D genes are given only for firm matches. Clone size is not always given. Where it is, it says once, few, many or a class for expanded clones.

TRBV13	.	.	TRBJ2-7	TGTGCCAGCAGCTCGGAGCGGAGGCCCCCCTACGAGCAGTACTTC	CASSSERRPPYEQYF
TRBV11-3	.	.	TRBJ2-5	TGTGCCAGCAGCGCTTCTGGGCGGCCTGAGACCCAGTACTTC	CASSASGRPETQYF
TRBV5-1	TRBD1	.	TRBJ2-5	TGCGCCAGCAGCTTACAGGGGGGAGGGACCCAGTACTTC	CASSLQGGGTQYF
TRBV27	.	.	TRBJ1-2	TGTGCCAGCAGTCTTTTTTCGTCGTTTGGGACTTCCTATGGCTACACCTTC	CASSLFSSFGTSYGYTF
TRBV5-1	TRBD1	.	TRBJ1-1	TGCGCCAGCAGCTTGGGGACAGGGGAGGCGGCTGAAGCTTTCTTT	CASSLGTGEAAEAFF
TRBV19	.	.	TRBJ1-3	TGTGCCAGTAGTCCTACGGGGCGGTGGACCTCTGGAAACACCATATATTTT	CASSPTGRWTSGNTIYF
TRBV9	.	few	TRBJ1-2	TGTGCCAGCAGCGGCCCCCTAAAAGACAGGCACACTAACTATGGCTACACCTTC	CASSGPLKDRHTNYGYTF
TRBV5-1	.	.	TRBJ2-3	TGCGCCAGCAGCTCCGGACAGCTCACAGATACGCAGTATTTT	CASSSGQLTDTQYF
TRBV11-2	.	.	TRBJ1-1	TGTGCCAGCAGTCCTCCCCGGGGAGACACTGAAGCTTTCTTT	CASSPPRGDTEAFF
TRBV27	TRBD1	.	TRBJ2-2	TGTGCCAGCAGCCGACAGGGTTCCTCGAACACCGGGGAGCTGTTTTTT	CASSRQGSSNTGELFF
TRBV29-1	.	.	TRBJ1-2	TGCAGCGTTGAAGGGACCTTGACGTTAGGATATGGCTACACCTTC	CSVEGTLTLGYGYTF
TRBV28	TRBD1	.	TRBJ2-7	TGTGCCAGCAGTTTCCCGGGACAGAACTACGAGCAGTACTTC	CASSFPGQNYEQYF
TRBV5-1	.	.	TRBJ2-2	TGCGCCAGCAGCTTCTACAGGGTTGGGACCGGGGAGCTGTTTTTT	CASSFYRVGTGELFF
TRBV7-9	TRBD1	.	TRBJ2-5	TGTGCCAGCAGCCTAAGGACAGGGGATAGAAAAGAGACCCAGTACTTC	CASSLRTGDRKETQYF
TRBV5-1	.	.	TRBJ2-7	TGCGCCAGCAGCTTAGACGACTCCTACGAGCAGTACTTC	CASSLDDSYEQYF
TRBV7-9	TRBD1	.	TRBJ2-2	TGTGCCAGCAGCCCCACAGGGGGAGTCACCGGGGAGCTGTTTTTT	CASSPTGGVTGELFF